The clone carrying this T cell receptor beta chain was found a few times. Its cognate antigen is unknown. Sequenced material consisted of expressed TCRB transcripts (all of the isolated RNA was reverse transcribed). The method was immunoSEQ multiplex PCR; TCRdb's version includes in-frame clones alone and lacks a portion of them. The sample has 500,000 to 700,000 clones; 15% are singletons. The data were taken from a study of beta chain features in type 1 diabetes. The study's findings and limits: VDJ junctions sequenced from type 1 diabetes patients showed fewer insertions and more deletions. There was a moderate but significant shortening of TCRB CDR3s in all four CD4+ subsets of Type 1 diabetes patients.

V shed 2 bases, J shed 4 bases, and the junction held 7 bases outside the gene matches. Germline V gene sequence: CDR1 LGHNA, CDR2 YSLEER. The CDR3 sequence is 15 residues long. The chain couples TRBV4-3 to TRBJ2-7; 8 bases map to TRBD1. The clonotype originates from a man younger than 35 in good health. Sequenced: naive CD4+ T cells from blood. This CDR3 is CASSQTTGGQYEQYF. The DNA for the CDR3 is TGCGCCAGCAGCCAAACTACAGGGGGTCAGTACGAGCAGTACTTC.